This T cell receptor beta chain was sequenced for a study of T-cell memory formation after mild COVID-19. The table lists this clonotype with a few counts. The CDR3 extends over 15 amino acids. V dropped 5 bases and J dropped 7; count of bases not matched to a gene: 7. The germline V gene has CDR1 LNHNV and CDR2 YYDKDF (reference sequence). One entry per CDR3 protein results from TCRdb running MiXCR on the 5' RACE reads. The sample has roughly 280,000 distinct CDR3 sequences, 8% to 10% seen once. This TCR was sampled from a man aged 18 to 35 who had mild COVID-19 (a few samples of this study predate the infection). Cell type and time point are not known. The rearrangement uses TRBV15 and TRBJ2-7, with 14 bases identical to TRBD2. The specimen was PBMCs or a T cell subset sorted from them (not recorded which). The CDR3 is CATSGTSGGPLEQYV. The CDR3 DNA is TGTGCCACCAGCGGGACTAGCGGGGGCCCCTTAGAGCAGTACGTC.